One T cell receptor beta chain is described in this entry. This sample is part of a study of blood T cell repertoires in COVID-19. About the research overall: Whether acute or convalescent, the COVID-19 samples came from the United States, Italy and Spain. Nucleic acid was either cDNA or gDNA, and it came from T cells, B-cell-depleted T cells, or PBMCs.

The CDR3 runs 13 residues. The V gene's germline CDR1 is GTSNPN and CDR2 SVGIG (reference sequence). V was shortened by 5 bases and J by 1 base, with 10 bases between the two germline ends. Original analysis: Using reference gene primer amplification, nucleated cell counts were estimated. Sequencing used immunoSEQ multiplex PCR; TCRdb keeps in-frame clones, though not all of them. V, J and clone size reflect that table, while D and trimming were determined from the DNA. The sample includes about 220,000 clones, around 83% of them seen just once. This chain connects TRBV30 to TRBJ2-3, with D possibly being TRBD2 (5 bases). Sample: PBMCs or T cells enriched from blood (not recorded which). The sequence was collected from a woman in her thirties or forties with acute COVID-19. The CDR3: CAWRFGGTDTQYF. The CDR3 DNA follows: TGTGCCTGGCGATTCGGGGGCACAGATACGCAGTATTTT.